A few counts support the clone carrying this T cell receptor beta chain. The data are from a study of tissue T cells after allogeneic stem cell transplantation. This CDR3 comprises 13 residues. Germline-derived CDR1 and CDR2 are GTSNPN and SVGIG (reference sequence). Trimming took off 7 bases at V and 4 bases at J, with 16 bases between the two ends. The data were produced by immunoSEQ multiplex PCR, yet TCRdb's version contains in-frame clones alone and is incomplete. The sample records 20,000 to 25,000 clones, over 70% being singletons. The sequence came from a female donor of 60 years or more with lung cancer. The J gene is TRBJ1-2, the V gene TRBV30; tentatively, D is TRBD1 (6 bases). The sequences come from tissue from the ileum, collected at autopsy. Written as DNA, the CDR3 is TGTGCCTTCACAGGGACAAGAGCCTATGGCTACACCTTC. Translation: CAFTGTRAYGYTF.